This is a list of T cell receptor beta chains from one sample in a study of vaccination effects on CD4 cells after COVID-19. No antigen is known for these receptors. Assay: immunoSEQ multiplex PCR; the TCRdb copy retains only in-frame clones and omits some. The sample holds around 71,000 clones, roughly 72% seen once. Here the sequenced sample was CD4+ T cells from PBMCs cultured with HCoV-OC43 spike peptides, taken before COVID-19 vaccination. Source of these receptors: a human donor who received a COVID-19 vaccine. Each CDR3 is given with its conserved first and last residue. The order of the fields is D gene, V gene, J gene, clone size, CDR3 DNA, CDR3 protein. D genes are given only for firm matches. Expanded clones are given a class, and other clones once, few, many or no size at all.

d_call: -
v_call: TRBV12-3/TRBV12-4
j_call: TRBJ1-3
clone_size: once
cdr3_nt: TGTGCCAGCAGGTTAGGGTTGTACACCATATATTTT
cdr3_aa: CASRLGLYTIYF

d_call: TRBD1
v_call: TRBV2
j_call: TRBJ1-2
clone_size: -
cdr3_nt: TGTGCCAGCAGTGAAGCCGTAGGCAGGGGGCGAGGAGGTAGCGGCTACACCTTC
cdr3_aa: CASSEAVGRGRGGSGYTF

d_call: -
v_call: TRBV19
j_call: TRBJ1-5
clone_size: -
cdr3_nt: TGTGCCAGTAGTCCCCATGAGGGACGCGGACAGCCCCAGCATTTT
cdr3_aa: CASSPHEGRGQPQHF

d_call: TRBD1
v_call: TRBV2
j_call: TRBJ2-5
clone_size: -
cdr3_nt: TGTGCCAGCAACTCCGGGACAGGGGGAGAGACCCAGTACTTC
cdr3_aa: CASNSGTGGETQYF

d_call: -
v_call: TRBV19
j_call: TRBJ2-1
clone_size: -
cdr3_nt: TGTGCCAGTGCCCGCCAGATGAACAATGAGCAGTTCTTC
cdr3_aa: CASARQMNNEQFF

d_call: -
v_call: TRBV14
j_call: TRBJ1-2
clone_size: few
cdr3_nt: TGTGCCAGCAGCCAAGATATTGGGGGCAGGAGCTACACCTTC
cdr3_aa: CASSQDIGGRSYTF

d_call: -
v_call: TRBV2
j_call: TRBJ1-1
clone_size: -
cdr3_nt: TGTGCCAGCAGTGGAGACAACTCTGAAGCTTTCTTT
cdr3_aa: CASSGDNSEAFF

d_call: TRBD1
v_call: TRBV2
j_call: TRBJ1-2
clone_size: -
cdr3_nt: TGTGCCAGCAGGTGGCTTGGGGACAGGGCGTATAACCGCTATGGCTACACCTTC
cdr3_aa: CASRWLGDRAYNRYGYTF

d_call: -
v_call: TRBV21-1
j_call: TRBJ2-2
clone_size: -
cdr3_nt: TGTGCCAGCAGCGCGTGGAGAATGGACAGGGGGCAAAGGTACACCGGGGAGCTGTTTTTT
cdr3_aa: CASSAWRMDRGQRYTGELFF

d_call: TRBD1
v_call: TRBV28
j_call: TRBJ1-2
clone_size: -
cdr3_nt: TGTGCCAGCAGGCGACCCCCGGGACAGATGAACACCTTC
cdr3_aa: CASRRPPGQMNTF

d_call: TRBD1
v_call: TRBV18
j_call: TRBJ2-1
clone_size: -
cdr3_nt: TGTGCCAGCTCACAAACCGGGACAGGGGGCAGGGGTGAGCAGTTCTTC
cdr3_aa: CASSQTGTGGRGEQFF

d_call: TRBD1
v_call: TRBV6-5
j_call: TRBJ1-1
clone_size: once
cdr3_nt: TGTGCCAGCATAGGGACAGGCCTACCGAACACTGAAGCTTTCTTT
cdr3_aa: CASIGTGLPNTEAFF

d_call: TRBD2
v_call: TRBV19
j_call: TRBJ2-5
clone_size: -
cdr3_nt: TGTGCCAGTAGTAGCTACGGGGGGGCCAGGGAGACCCAGTACTTC
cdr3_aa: CASSSYGGARETQYF

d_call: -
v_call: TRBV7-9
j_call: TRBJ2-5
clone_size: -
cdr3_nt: TGTGCCAGCAGCTTAGGGTATGTGGAGACCCAGTACTTC
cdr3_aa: CASSLGYVETQYF

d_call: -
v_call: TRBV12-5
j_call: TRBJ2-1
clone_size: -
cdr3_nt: TGTGCTAGTGGTTTGGTACCTTGGGTCGATGAGCAGTTCTTC
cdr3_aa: CASGLVPWVDEQFF

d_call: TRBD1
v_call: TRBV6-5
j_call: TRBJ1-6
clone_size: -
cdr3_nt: TGTGCCAGCAGTTTACAGGGGGTGAATTCACCCCTCCACTTT
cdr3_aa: CASSLQGVNSPLHF

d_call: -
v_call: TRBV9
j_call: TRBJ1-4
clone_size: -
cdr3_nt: TGTGCCAGCAGCGTTCGGGGTGTCGGTGAAAAACTGTTTTTT
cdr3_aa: CASSVRGVGEKLFF

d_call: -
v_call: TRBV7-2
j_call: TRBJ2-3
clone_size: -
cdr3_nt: TGTGCCAGCAGTAGTTTTGGGTCTTCGCAGTATTTT
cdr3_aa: CASSSFGSSQYF

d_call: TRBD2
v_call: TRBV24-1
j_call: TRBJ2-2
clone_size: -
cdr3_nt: TGTGCCACCAGTGACGCGACTAGCGGGGGGCTTAACACCGGGGAGCTGTTTTTT
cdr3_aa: CATSDATSGGLNTGELFF

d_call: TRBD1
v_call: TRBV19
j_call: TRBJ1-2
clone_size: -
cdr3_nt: TGTGCCAGCAAAACGGGACAGTACTATGGCTACACCTTC
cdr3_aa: CASKTGQYYGYTF

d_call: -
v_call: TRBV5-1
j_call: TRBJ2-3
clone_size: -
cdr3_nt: TGCGCCAGCAGCTTGGCTTCCAACACAGATACGCAGTATTTT
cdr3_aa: CASSLASNTDTQYF

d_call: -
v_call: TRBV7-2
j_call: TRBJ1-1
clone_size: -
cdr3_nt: TGTGCCAGCAGCTTAACTCTCACGGGGAGAGCTTTCTTT
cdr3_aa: CASSLTLTGRAFF

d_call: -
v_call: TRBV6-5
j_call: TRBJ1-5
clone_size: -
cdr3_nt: TGTGCCAGCAGTTGGGGGGGCGGTCAGCCCCAGCATTTT
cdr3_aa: CASSWGGGQPQHF

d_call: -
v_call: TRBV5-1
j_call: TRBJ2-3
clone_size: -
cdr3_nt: TGCGCCAGCAGCTTACAAGCGGGCACAGATACGCAGTATTTT
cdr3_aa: CASSLQAGTDTQYF

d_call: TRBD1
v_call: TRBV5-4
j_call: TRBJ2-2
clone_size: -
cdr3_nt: TGTGCCAGCAACGAAGGGGACAGGGTAGCGAACACCGGGGAGCTGTTTTTT
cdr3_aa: CASNEGDRVANTGELFF

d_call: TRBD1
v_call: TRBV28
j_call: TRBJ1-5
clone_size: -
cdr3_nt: TGTGCCAGCAGTTTGACAGGGGGCCGCCGCAATCAGCCCCAGCATTTT
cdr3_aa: CASSLTGGRRNQPQHF

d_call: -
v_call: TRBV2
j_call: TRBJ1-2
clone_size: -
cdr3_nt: TGTGCCAGCAGTGAGGGCCGAGGGGGCTACACCTTC
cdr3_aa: CASSEGRGGYTF

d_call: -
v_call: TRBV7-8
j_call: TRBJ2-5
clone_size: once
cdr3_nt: TGTGCCAGCAGCTTAGCGAAAGCGGCCCAAGAGACCCAGTACTTC
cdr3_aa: CASSLAKAAQETQYF

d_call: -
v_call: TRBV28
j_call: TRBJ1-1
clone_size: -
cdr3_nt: TGTGCCAGCAGCCTGGGGGGGCAGGTGAACACTGAAGCTTTCTTT
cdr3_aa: CASSLGGQVNTEAFF

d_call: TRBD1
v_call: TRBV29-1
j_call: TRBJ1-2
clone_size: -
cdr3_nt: TGCAGCGAAACCGGGACAGGGTATGGCTACACCTTC
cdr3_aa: CSETGTGYGYTF

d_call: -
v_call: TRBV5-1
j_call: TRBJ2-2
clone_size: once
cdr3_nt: TGCGCCAGCAGCCCGCTTGGCACATACACCGGGGAGCTGTTTTTT
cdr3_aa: CASSPLGTYTGELFF

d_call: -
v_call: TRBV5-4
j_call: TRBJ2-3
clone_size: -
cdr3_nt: TGTGCCAGCAGCGGGGCCACACCCACAGATACGCAGTATTTT
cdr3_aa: CASSGATPTDTQYF

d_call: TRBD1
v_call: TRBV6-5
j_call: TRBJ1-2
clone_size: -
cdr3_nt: TGTGCCAGCAGCGGGACAGGGGTCGGGGGCTACACCTTC
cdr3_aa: CASSGTGVGGYTF

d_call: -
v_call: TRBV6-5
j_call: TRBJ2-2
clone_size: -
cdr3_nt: TGTGCCAGCAGTTCGCGTCCCGGGGAGCTGTTTTTT
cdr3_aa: CASSSRPGELFF

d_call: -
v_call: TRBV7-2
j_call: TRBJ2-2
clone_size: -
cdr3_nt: TGTGCCAGCAGCTTAGACCAGAACAGACCCACCGGGGAGCTGTTTTTT
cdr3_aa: CASSLDQNRPTGELFF

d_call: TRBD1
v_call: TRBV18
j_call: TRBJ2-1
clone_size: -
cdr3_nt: TGTGCCAGCTCACCCTTGGGACAGGGGTCCAATGAGCAGTTCTTC
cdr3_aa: CASSPLGQGSNEQFF

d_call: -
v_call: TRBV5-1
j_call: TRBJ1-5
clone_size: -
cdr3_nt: TGCGCCAGCAGCCCCCTAGGGGGAAGCAATCAGCCCCAGCATTTT
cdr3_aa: CASSPLGGSNQPQHF

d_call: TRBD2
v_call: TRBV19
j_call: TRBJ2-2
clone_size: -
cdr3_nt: TGTGCCAGTAGTTTTGGACTAGCGGGGGAGGGCACCGGGGAGCTGTTTTTT
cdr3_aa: CASSFGLAGEGTGELFF